This TCR beta chain was sequenced in a study of blood T cell repertoires in COVID-19. Study details: Nucleic acid was either cDNA or gDNA, and it came from T cells, B-cell-depleted T cells, or PBMCs.

Here immunoSEQ multiplex PCR was the method, and the copy in TCRdb shows in-frame clones only, minus some. The sample shows approximately 250,000 clones, roughly four fifths of them seen only once. This clone showed up many times. Trimming at V came to 0 bases and at J to 2 bases, leaving 10 bases not matched to a gene. Looked up from germline, CDR1 is ENHRY and CDR2 is SYGVKD. There are 17 residues in the CDR3. The sequence was collected from a man between 40 and 49 years old who had recovered from COVID-19. Source material: PBMCs or T cells enriched from blood (not recorded which). This chain links TRBV10-3 with TRBJ2-7; 7 bases fit TRBD2. The CDR3 nucleotides read TGTGCCATCAGTGAGTCGGGACTATGGGAGGGGACCTACGAGCAGTACTTC. Its translation is CAISESGLWEGTYEQYF.